The clone carrying this TCR beta chain has ten or more counts. Antigen: not known. The V gene's germline CDR1 is SNHLY and CDR2 FYNNEI. V gave up 4 bases and J gave up 7 bases; unmatched junction bases: 4. CDR3 size: 14 residues. The record originates from a study of T cell repertoires in cytomegalovirus infection. About the research overall: Recently identified HLA-C-restricted CMV epitopes and well-studied HLA-B-restricted CMV epitopes were used by the study.

TCRdb reanalysed the reads using MiXCR and keeps one entry per CDR3 protein. Here the sample spans roughly 90,000 distinct CDR3 sequences, less than 30% being singletons. The sample was CD8+ T cells from cultured PBMCs, taken from culture after CMV antigen stimulation. The chain is built from TRBV2 and TRBJ1-4; TRBD1 aligns across 9 bases. This TCR was sampled from a human donor in good health (CMV status not recorded). Some clones in this sample may be carry-over from other donors' samples. CDR3 loop: CASSGGQGGEKLFF. Written as DNA, the CDR3 is TGTGCCAGCAGTGGGGGACAGGGAGGTGAAAAACTGTTTTTT.